The 29 T cell receptor beta chains reported below all come from one sample, sequenced in a study of Tregs in tolerant kidney transplant recipients. Using immunoSEQ multiplex PCR, the repertoire was profiled, and TCRdb retains in-frame clones only, with some absent. The sample yields about 240,000 clones, approximately 84% seen once. The sequencing sample was made of CD4+ T cells from blood. The receptors come from a human donor in good health.

This chain joins TRBV12-5 and TRBJ1-1; no clear D gene. Germline loops: CDR1 LGHNT, CDR2 FRNRAP. The CDR3 has 13 residues. Between the trimmed V and J ends, which lost 6 bases and 0 bases, there was a span of 8 bases. The CDR3 is CASGLPLNTEAFF. Written as DNA, the CDR3 is TGTGCTAGTGGACTACCCCTGAACACTGAAGCTTTCTTT.

This sequence joins TRBV7-2 and TRBJ2-2; D perhaps matches TRBD1 (5 bases). Germline V gene lookup returns CDR1 SGHTA and CDR2 FQGNSA. The CDR3 has 15 amino acids. V was pared by 6 bases and J by 1 base, with 12 bases between. Written as DNA, the CDR3 is TGTGCCAGCAGTCCCATGCAGGGGAACACCGGGGAGCTGTTTTTT. As protein: CASSPMQGNTGELFF. The whole variable domain, filled in from reference TRBV7-2 and TRBJ2-2, reads GAGVSQSPSNKVTEKGKDVELRCDPISGHTALYWYRQSLGQGLEFLIYFQGNSAPDKSGLPSDRFSAERTGGSVSTLTIQRTQQEDSAVYLCASSPMQGNTGELFFGEGSRLTVL.

This rearrangement joins TRBV6-1 to TRBJ2-7; 10 nucleotides line up with TRBD1. The CDR3 is 16 amino acids. Germline V CDR1 and CDR2: MNHNS, SASEGT. Germline trimming cut 4 bases from V and 4 bases from J; bases unmatched to any gene: 10. The CDR3, as DNA: TGTGCCAGCAGTGCAAAGGGACAGGGGCTAAGTTACGAGCAGTACTTC. This gives the protein CASSAKGQGLSYEQYF.

V is TRBV4-2 and J is TRBJ2-3; TRBD2 agrees at 16 bases. Germline loops: CDR1 LGHNA, CDR2 YNFKEQ. There are 16 residues in the CDR3. The V segment lost 4 bases and the J segment 4 bases; nucleotides outside the gene matches: 2. DNA for the CDR3: TGTGCCAGCAGCCCGGGACTAGCGGGAGGGCCAGATACGCAGTATTTT. It translates to CASSPGLAGGPDTQYF.

Note on this clone: Distinct nucleotide sequences in the sample also encode this CDR3. The chain's CDR3 is CASSFTGGRANTGELFF. The CDR3 bases are TGCGCCAGCAGCTTCACGGGTGGGAGAGCGAACACCGGGGAGCTGTTTTTT. The chain has TRBV5-1 and TRBJ2-2; tentatively, D is TRBD2 (5 bases). Trimming left V 2 bases short and J 0 bases short, with 14 bases between. The CDR3 loop spans 17 amino acids. Germline loops: CDR1 SGHRS, CDR2 YFSETQ.

A few counts support this clone. The V gene is TRBV7-8, the J gene TRBJ1-4; perhaps TRBD1 as D (6 bases). V dropped 5 bases and J dropped 7 bases, with 14 bases sitting between them. The CDR3 covers 14 residues. The germline V gene has CDR1 SGHVS and CDR2 FQNEAQ. The CDR3, as DNA: TGTGCCAGCAGCCAGCGGGGGGCTGGTGAAAAACTGTTTTTT. This translates into CASSQRGAGEKLFF. The full variable domain, completed using reference TRBV7-8 and TRBJ1-4, is GAGVSQSPRYKVAKRGQDVALRCDPISGHVSLFWYQQALGQGPEFLTYFQNEAQLDKSGLPSDRFFAERPEGSVSTLKIQRTQQEDSAVYLCASSQRGAGEKLFFGSGTQLSVL.

J is TRBJ2-6 and V is TRBV6-6; D ambiguous. This CDR3 comprises 16 residues. V lost 5 bases, J lost 4 bases, and 15 bases lay in between. Germline V gene data show CDR1 as MNHNY and CDR2 as SVGAGI (reference sequence). The CDR3 here is CASSPSGLGGANVLTF. CDR3 nucleotides: TGTGCCAGCAGTCCCTCGGGCCTGGGGGGGGCCAACGTCCTGACTTTC.

The chain uses TRBV6-5 and TRBJ1-1, with a tentative D call TRBD1 (5 bases). Deletions cut 6 bases from V and 2 bases from J, with 10 bases between. This CDR3 comprises 13 residues. Per the germline V gene, CDR1 is MNHEY and CDR2 is SVGAGI. The CDR3 region has the DNA TGTGCCAGCAGCCTAGACAGCAACACTGAAGCTTTCTTT. It specifies CASSLDSNTEAFF.

This clone has just one count. The rearrangement joins TRBV6-6 to TRBJ1-5, with D perhaps matching TRBD1 (5 bases). This CDR3 is 16 amino acids long. V lost 5 bases and J 7 bases, leaving 21 bases between the germline ends. CDR1 and CDR2 (germline): MNHNY, SVGAGI (reference sequence). CDR3 residues: CASSPAAGREGQPQHF. The CDR3 DNA reads TGTGCCAGCAGTCCGGCCGCCGGCAGGGAGGGACAGCCCCAGCATTTT.

This clone has just one count. DNA for the CDR3: TGTGCCAGCAGCTTAGGATTAGGGATTGGAAACACCATATATTTT. Amino acids: CASSLGLGIGNTIYF. V is TRBV11-2 and J is TRBJ1-3, with unresolved D. CDR1 and CDR2 (germline): SGHAT, FQNNGV. The CDR3 loop spans 15 amino acids. Trimming took off 1 base at V and 3 bases at J, with 10 bases between the two ends.

V is TRBV4-2 and J is TRBJ2-3; 7 bases match TRBD2. Unmatched junction bases numbered 4, after V lost 1 base and J lost 6 bases. The CDR3 is made up of 14 amino acids. Looked up from germline, CDR1 is LGHNA and CDR2 is YNFKEQ. The CDR3 is CASSQGGGIDTQYF. The CDR3 DNA is TGTGCCAGCAGCCAAGGCGGGGGAATTGATACGCAGTATTTT.

The rearrangement uses TRBV5-6 and TRBJ1-2; D remains unclear. The CDR3 spans 16 residues. Looked up from germline, CDR1 is SGHDT and CDR2 is YYEEEE. V dropped 2 bases and J dropped 4 bases, with 18 bases sitting between them. DNA of the CDR3: TGTGCCAGCAGCTTAACACAGCGGGCTGAGATCTATGGCTACACCTTC. Amino acid sequence: CASSLTQRAEIYGYTF.

CDR3 sequence reads: CASSTVAGGRNEQFF. As DNA, the CDR3 is TGTGCCAGTAGTACAGTAGCGGGGGGGCGAAATGAGCAGTTCTTC. The rearrangement links TRBV19 to TRBJ2-1, with 11 bases identical to TRBD2. The CDR3 is 15 amino acids. Germline V gene sequence: CDR1 LNHDA, CDR2 SQIVND (reference sequence). J gave up 7 bases and V 4 bases, and 6 bases lay outside the gene matches.

The V gene is TRBV4-1, the J gene TRBJ2-7; 9 bases map to TRBD1. The CDR3 is 16 residues long. The junction had 6 bases not matched to a gene; V was cut back by 1 base and J by 2 bases. The germline gives CDR1 MGHRA, CDR2 YSYEKL. The CDR3 coding sequence is TGCGCCAGCAGCCAAGTTTGGACAGGGGATACCTACGAGCAGTACTTC. Translation: CASSQVWTGDTYEQYF.

The V call is TRBV30, the J call TRBJ1-1, with D hard to call. V was clipped by 1 base and J by 5 bases, with 14 bases between them. The CDR3 loop spans 14 amino acids. Germline V gives CDR1 GTSNPN, CDR2 SVGIG (reference sequence). The CDR3 loop is CAWSGALRGTEAFF. The CDR3 DNA sequence: TGTGCCTGGAGTGGGGCCTTAAGAGGGACTGAAGCTTTCTTT.

The genes are TRBV5-4 and TRBJ2-3; D is possibly TRBD2 (6 bases). Trimming stripped 3 bases from V and 3 bases from J, with 17 bases between. There are 16 residues in the CDR3. CDR1 and CDR2 from the germline V gene are SGHNT and YYREEE (reference sequence). The CDR3 protein is CASSSEGPRVTDTQYF. The CDR3 DNA is TGTGCCAGCAGCTCGGAGGGCCCGCGGGTAACAGATACGCAGTATTTT. The full variable domain, completed using reference TRBV5-4 and TRBJ2-3, is ETGVTQSPTHLIKTRGQQVTLRCSSQSGHNTVSWYQQALGQGPQFIFQYYREEENGRGNFPPRFSGLQFPNYSSELNVNALELDDSALYLCASSSEGPRVTDTQYFGPGTRLTVL.

The rearrangement uses TRBV2 and TRBJ1-2; D is unresolved. Germline V CDR1 and CDR2: SNHLY, FYNNEI. The CDR3 extends over 12 amino acids. Trimming pared 4 bases from V and 3 bases from J, leaving 6 bases between. Here the CDR3 reads CASSVQHYGYTF. CDR3 sequence (DNA): TGTGCCAGCAGTGTACAGCACTATGGCTACACCTTC.

This clone was detected only a few times. The gene calls are TRBV10-1 and TRBJ2-1; 8 bases are shared with TRBD2. The germline V gene encodes CDR1 WNHNN and CDR2 SYGVQD (reference sequence). This CDR3 region has 15 residues. V dropped 6 bases and J dropped 2; count of bases not matched to a gene: 6. The CDR3 here is CASSRVAGPYNEQFF. CDR3 DNA sequence: TGCGCCAGCAGCCGAGTAGCGGGACCCTACAATGAGCAGTTCTTC.

This CDR3 reads CASDRGGVNTEAFF. DNA for the CDR3: TGTGCCAGCGACAGGGGGGGTGTGAACACTGAAGCTTTCTTT. V and J are TRBV2 and TRBJ1-1, with 9 bases fitting TRBD1. Germline V CDR1 and CDR2: SNHLY, FYNNEI. The CDR3 has 14 residues. The junction had 4 bases not matched to a gene; V was cut back by 8 bases and J by 0 bases.

The chain couples TRBV18 to TRBJ1-1; D unclear. Looked up from germline, CDR1 is KGHSH and CDR2 is LQKENI. Trimming took 4 bases from V and 0 from J, leaving 12 bases between them. This CDR3 is 15 amino acids long. Written as DNA, the CDR3 is TGTGCCAGCTCACTCGAGACCTACCTGAACACTGAAGCTTTCTTT. Translated: CASSLETYLNTEAFF.

The rearrangement uses TRBV27 and TRBJ2-4; 9 nucleotides match TRBD1. From germline, CDR1 is MNHEY and CDR2 SMNVEV (reference sequence). The V and J ends lost 5 bases and 0 bases, in that order; junction bases with no gene match: 8. CDR3 length equals 17 residues. CDR3 DNA sequence: TGTGCCAGCAGTCCCATTCGACAGGGGGGAGCCAAAAACATTCAGTACTTC. Amino acid sequence: CASSPIRQGGAKNIQYF.

V is TRBV11-1 and J is TRBJ2-7, with 7 bases that match TRBD1. There are 14 residues in the CDR3. Germline V gene lookup returns CDR1 SGHAT and CDR2 FQDESV (reference sequence). The trim removed 5 bases at V and 1 base at J, leaving 5 bases unmatched. CDR3 sequence: CASSRDSPSYEQYF. In DNA form, the CDR3 reads TGTGCCAGCAGCCGGGACAGCCCATCCTACGAGCAGTACTTC.

This clone was detected only a few times. The chain employs TRBV29-1 and TRBJ2-1, with D possibly being TRBD1 (6 bases). Trimming removed 3 bases at V and 0 bases at J, with 18 bases between. The CDR3 spans 17 residues. The germline V gene encodes CDR1 SQVTM and CDR2 ANQGSEA. The CDR3 region is CSVEGTKLGVSYNEQFF. The CDR3 coding sequence is TGCAGCGTTGAGGGGACAAAACTAGGGGTCTCCTACAATGAGCAGTTCTTC.

The J gene is TRBJ1-3, the V gene TRBV11-2; D is unresolved. Trimming left V 1 base short and J 0 bases short, with 4 bases between. This CDR3 comprises 14 residues. Germline lookup yields CDR1 SGHAT and CDR2 FQNNGV. The CDR3 coding sequence is TGTGCCAGCAGCTTAGGGGGCTCTGGAAACACCATATATTTT. This translates into CASSLGGSGNTIYF.

The chain has TRBV2 and TRBJ2-6; D call uncertain. This CDR3 comprises 13 residues. V lost 7 bases to trimming and J lost 4 bases, with 8 bases between them. Germline assignment: CDR1 SNHLY and CDR2 FYNNEI. The CDR3 nucleotides read TGTGCCAGCACTTCAGCCGGGGCCAACGTCCTGACTTTC. Its protein product is CASTSAGANVLTF.

The CDR3 bases are TGTGCCAGCTCACCAAACCCCGGAGGGGCCGGGGAGCTGTTTTTT. Its translation is CASSPNPGGAGELFF. The chain recombines TRBV18 with TRBJ2-2, with TRBD2 as a possible D gene (6 bases). The CDR3 length is 15 residues. Germline values: CDR1 KGHSH, CDR2 LQKENI. The V and J ends lost 2 bases and 6 bases respectively, with 13 bases between them.

V usage is TRBV2 and J usage is TRBJ1-4; a possible D gene is TRBD1 (5 bases). The length of the CDR3 is 12 residues. The V and J ends lost 6 bases and 4 bases respectively, with 6 bases between them. Germline values: CDR1 SNHLY, CDR2 FYNNEI. The chain's CDR3 is CASRGLNEKLFF. The CDR3 region has the DNA TGTGCCAGCAGGGGGCTTAATGAAAAACTGTTTTTT.

V and J are TRBV7-9 and TRBJ2-5; 8 nucleotides match TRBD2. This CDR3 contains 14 residues. J was trimmed by 3 bases and V by 5 bases; bases with no gene match: 5. In germline, CDR1 is SEHNR, CDR2 FQNEAQ (reference sequence). CDR3 in amino acids: CASSQTSAEETQYF. The CDR3, as DNA: TGTGCCAGCAGCCAGACTAGCGCCGAAGAGACCCAGTACTTC.

The rearrangement links TRBV5-6 to TRBJ2-5; D is uncertain. V lost 2 bases and J lost 4, with 12 bases in between. Germline lookup yields CDR1 SGHDT and CDR2 YYEEEE. The CDR3 runs 14 residues. CDR3 coding DNA: TGTGCCAGCAGCTTATTACTTTCCGGAGAGACCCAGTACTTC. It specifies CASSLLLSGETQYF.